This T cell receptor (beta chain) was found in a study of blood T cells in healthy people across ages (dated by TCRdb to the mid-2010s). For context, the study as a whole: Template switching captured roughly one uniquely barcoded TCR beta cDNA molecule per two T cells in model experiments. The study measured age-related changes in TCR beta repertoire diversity using deep sequencing normalized with unique cDNA molecular identifiers. For two donors (one aged 18 to 30 and one aged 80 or older), the study analyzed two additional independent replicas of 1 million unique cDNA reads from the same blood draw. The donors were split into four age groups: young (average around 15 years), middle-aged (39), aged (more than 55) and long-lived (approximately 80).

The library was built by means of 5' RACE. The sequencer was an Illumina HiSeq 2500. A second PCR of about 6 to 12 cycles was run with a J-beta primer mix and a sample-barcoded 5' primer. A template-switch 5' adaptor carrying 12 random nucleotides introduced a unique molecular identifier onto each TCR beta cDNA molecule. Each sample yielded at least 2.5 million CDR3-containing paired-end reads. First-strand cDNA was synthesized from all RNA with the Mint cDNA synthesis kit, primed by a TRBC-specific oligonucleotide. After uracil-DNA glycosylase treatment, a first 18-cycle PCR used universal primers M1SS and BC2_uni_R on all cDNA. Regarding the original processing steps: For normalization, 1 million high-quality reads were randomly selected from each sample, with every read carrying a distinct molecular identifier. Reads with shared molecular identifiers were discarded instead of being binned into consensus sequences. CDR3 identification, clonotype clustering and error correction used MiTCR with a Q25 quality threshold and the strictest error-elimination algorithm. A nonparametric unseen species model with Euler transformation was used to estimate a lower bound on total TCR beta diversity. TCRdb handled the public reads itself, with Q25 trimming in fastp and clone calling in MiXCR, and kept productive beta chains. CDR3 protein duplicates are merged, each entry listing the most common genes and DNA. TCRdb assigned the V and J calls; the authors' analysis was not used. Within this sample are approximately 900,000 distinct CDR3 sequences, with under 35% of them counted one time only. The ten largest clonotypes hold roughly 10% of the sample.

As concerns this clonotype: It has no known antigen specificity. Per-base qualities were not stored, and no clone one base away is much larger.

General study outcomes and caveats: Because donor CMV infection status was unknown, age-related changes in expanded clonotypes were potentially confounded. Estimates of total diversity based on one million sequenced T cells were considered lower bounds and underestimates. The long-lived group showed more naive CD4+ T cells, fewer expanded clones and increased TCR diversity than the aged group, suggesting age selection. There was a strong correlation between observed TCR beta diversity and the percentage of naive T cells measured by flow cytometry. Since profiling was done on bulk unsorted PBMCs, naive and antigen-experienced compartments could not be conclusively compared. Observed TCR beta diversity per million T cells fell roughly linearly with age, and a significant reduction was already apparent by age roughly 40.

The roughly 38 donors, aged roughly 6 to 95 years, were systemically healthy Caucasian individuals from Russia. Each donor gave about 9.2 milliliters of peripheral blood, drawn into EDTA-treated Vacutainer tubes. Ficoll-Paque density-gradient centrifugation was used to isolate PBMCs, with at least 7 million obtained per sample. Total RNA was extracted from PBMCs with Trizol reagent, with at least 5 micrograms obtained per sample. The percentages of naive CD45RAhigh/CD27high T cells were determined by flow cytometry on a PBMC aliquot from every donor. The junction carries 18 bases between V and J, which are trimmed by 1 base and 3 bases respectively. From the cysteine through the phenylalanine, the CDR3 covers 17 amino acids. Only the CDR3 portion is preserved as DNA: 51 bases, with reading frame beginning at the first base. As encoded in the germline V gene, CDR1 is MGHDK while CDR2 is SYGVNS. The same sample was also studied in work on T cells of mothers and their children. From that second study: Nine systemically healthy Caucasian individuals, comprising three mothers and their six children, were included as donors. cDNA synthesis used all of the extracted RNA, with roughly 1.6 ug of RNA in each 15 ul reaction. Sample barcodes and 2-4 random nucleotides were added via the M1S primer in the second PCR. More than 8 million TCR beta CDR3 reads were obtained from each mother, and some 3.2 million reads were obtained from each child. In both related and unrelated pairs, thymic selection shapes the output of TCR recombination in a similar way, with inherited differences having only a minor effect. Normalized repertoire overlap was always slightly but never significantly higher in related than unrelated mother-child pairs. With a sensitivity of approximately 96 clones per million clonotypes, no persistent microchimeric T cell clones were detected. The study used deep NGS to compare TCR beta repertoires of mothers and children, seeking features distinguishing related mother-child pairs from unrelated individuals. On average, the children were approximately 11 +/- 4 years old, while the mothers were 40 +/- 4 years old. After adapter ligation with NEBNext reagents, the libraries were sequenced on Illumina HiSeq 2000 with 100+100 nt paired-end reads. To prevent cross-contamination, the mother and child libraries were prepared one month apart and sequenced in separate runs. For each donor, somewhere between roughly 450,000 and 2,000,000 distinct TCR beta clonotypes were identified. Naive TCR beta clonotypes were estimated from low-frequency clonotypes matched to each donor's FACS-determined naive share, without sorting.

Input material: blood. The TCR originated in a woman between 35 and 50 years old in good health. The rearranged segments are TRBV25-1 and TRBJ2-5, and perhaps TRBD2 as D gene, on 6 matching bases. The nucleotide sequence is TGTGCCAGCAGTGAATTGGGGCGGCGGGGCCCCAAAGAGACCCAGTACTTC. This is translated as CASSELGRRGPKETQYF. The entire variable domain, with the stretches around the CDR3 drawn from the reference TRBV25-1 and TRBJ2-5 proteins, is EADIYQTPRYLVIGTGKKITLECSQTMGHDKMYWYQQDPGMELHLIHYSYGVNSTEKGDLSSESTVSRIRTEHFPLTLESARPSHTSQYLCASSELGRRGPKETQYFGPGTRLLVL.